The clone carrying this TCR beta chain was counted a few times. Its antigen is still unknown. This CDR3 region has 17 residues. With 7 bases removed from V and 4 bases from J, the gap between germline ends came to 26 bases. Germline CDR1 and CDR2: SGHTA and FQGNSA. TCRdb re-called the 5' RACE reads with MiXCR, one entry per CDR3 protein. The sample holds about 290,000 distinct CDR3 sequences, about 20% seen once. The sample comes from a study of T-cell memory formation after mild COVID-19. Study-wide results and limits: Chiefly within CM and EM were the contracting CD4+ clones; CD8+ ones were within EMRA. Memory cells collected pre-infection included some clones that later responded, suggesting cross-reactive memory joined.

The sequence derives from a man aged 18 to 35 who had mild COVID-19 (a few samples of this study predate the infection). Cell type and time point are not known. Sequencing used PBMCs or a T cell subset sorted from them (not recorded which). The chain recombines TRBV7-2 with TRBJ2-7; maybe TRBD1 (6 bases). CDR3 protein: CASTSERPDSLGYEQYF. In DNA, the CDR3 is TGTGCCAGCACCAGTGAACGCCCGGACAGCCTCGGGTACGAGCAGTACTTC.